This T cell receptor beta chain emerged from a study of blood T cell repertoires in COVID-19. The overall study: The cDNA or gDNA used as material had been derived from T cells, B-cell-depleted T cells, or PBMCs.

The germline V gene encodes CDR1 KGHDR and CDR2 SFDVKD. V lost 4 bases, J lost 5 bases, and 7 bases stayed unmatched. CDR3 length: 16 residues. Participants, 18 to 89 years old, spanned 24 US areas. Participant reports of clinical history set cohort assignment. Produced via immunoSEQ multiplex PCR; TCRdb's table is partial and in-frame only. The sample includes 250,000 to 350,000 clones, more than 75% of them seen just once. The receptor's source is a woman aged 55-69 years in a cohort exposed to, infected with or recovered from COVID-19 (not recorded which). The chain employs TRBV24-1 and TRBJ2-3, with 11 positions matching TRBD2. Material for sequencing was PBMCs or T cells enriched from blood (not recorded which). This CDR3 reads CATSDPLAGGGDTQYF. The CDR3 DNA follows: TGTGCCACCAGTGACCCTCTAGCGGGAGGAGGAGATACGCAGTATTTT.